The 10 T cell receptor beta chains below come from one sample, sequenced in a study of T cell responses to AZD1222 COVID-19 vaccine. Using immunoSEQ multiplex PCR, the repertoire was profiled, and TCRdb retains in-frame clones only, with some absent. The sample contains 140,000 to 150,000 clones, over 75% of which appear only once. The sequencing here drew on peripheral blood, taken on day 0 of AZD1222 vaccination. All receptors derive from an adult in good health.

The rearrangement joins TRBV6-1 to TRBJ1-5; the D is unclear. This CDR3 spans 13 amino acids. CDR1 and CDR2 (germline): MNHNS, SASEGT. V was trimmed by 2 bases and J by 6 bases, leaving 8 bases between them. The CDR3 sequence: CASSEWGRQPQHF. DNA of the CDR3: TGTGCCAGCAGTGAATGGGGTCGTCAGCCCCAGCATTTT.

The gene calls are TRBV27 and TRBJ2-7; no clear D gene. CDR1 and CDR2 (germline): MNHEY, SMNVEV (reference sequence). The CDR3 spans 15 residues. V was pared by 2 bases and J by 1 base, with 12 bases between. CDR3: CASSLAVTQSYEQYF. DNA of the CDR3: TGTGCCAGCAGTTTAGCTGTGACTCAATCCTACGAGCAGTACTTC.

V and J are TRBV7-9 and TRBJ1-2; TRBD1 is a possible D gene (6 bases). V lost 5 bases to trimming and J lost 5 bases, with 27 bases between them. CDR1 SEHNR and CDR2 FQNEAQ come from the germline V gene (reference sequence). The CDR3 covers 18 residues. CDR3 nucleotides: TGTGCCAGCAGCCAAAACCCCCAATATCCCCAGGGGAGGTATGGCTACACCTTC. Its translation: CASSQNPQYPQGRYGYTF.

The J gene is TRBJ1-1, the V gene TRBV5-5, with TRBD1 matching 8 bases. Trimming took 4 bases from V and 2 from J; bases not matched to a gene: 7. Germline V lookup: CDR1 SGHKS, CDR2 YYEKEE (reference sequence). The CDR3 is made up of 15 amino acids. The CDR3 loop reads CASSGGQGRNTEAFF. The CDR3 nucleotides read TGTGCCAGCAGCGGAGGACAGGGCCGAAACACTGAAGCTTTCTTT.

V gene TRBV24-1 combines with J gene TRBJ2-1, with 10 bases identical to TRBD1. The CDR3 is 17 residues long. With V trimmed by 3 bases and J by 4 bases, 8 bases remained unmatched. CDR1 and CDR2 (germline): KGHDR, SFDVKD. The CDR3 here is CATSDLARTGGYNEQFF. As DNA, the CDR3 is TGTGCCACCAGTGATCTTGCCCGGACAGGGGGTTACAATGAGCAGTTCTTC.

The chain has TRBV18 and TRBJ1-3; D may be TRBD1 (6 bases). The ends were cut back, 3 bases at V and 0 bases at J, with 9 bases in the middle. Germline CDR1 reads KGHSH; CDR2 reads LQKENI. The CDR3 is 15 amino acids. CDR3 protein: CASSPLGASGNTIYF. The CDR3 region has the DNA TGTGCCAGCTCACCTCTGGGGGCCTCTGGAAACACCATATATTTT.

J is TRBJ1-1 and V is TRBV3-1 (or the pseudogene TRBV3-2); no clear D gene. Germline V CDR1 and CDR2: LGHDT, YNNKEL (reference sequence). The CDR3 consists of 14 residues. V was trimmed by 2 bases and J by 1 base, leaving 8 bases between them. The CDR3 loop reads CASSQYDTNTEAFF. The CDR3 DNA reads TGTGCCAGCAGCCAATATGACACGAACACTGAAGCTTTCTTT.

The V call is TRBV19, the J call TRBJ2-2; 11 bases map to TRBD2. The length of the CDR3 is 15 residues. CDR1 and CDR2 (germline): LNHDA, SQIVND (reference sequence). The ends lost 8 bases at V and 1 base at J; junction bases unmatched: 3. The CDR3 DNA sequence: TGTGCCAGTTATACTAGCGGGGGGAACACCGGGGAGCTGTTTTTT. It codes for CASYTSGGNTGELFF. Variable domain in full (rest from reference TRBV19 and TRBJ2-2): DGGITQSPKYLFRKEGQNVTLSCEQNLNHDAMYWYRQDPGQGLRLIYYSQIVNDFQKGDIAEGYSVSREKKESFPLTVTSAQKNPTAFYLCASYTSGGNTGELFFGEGSRLTVL.

This chain connects TRBV28 to TRBJ2-1; D call uncertain. Germline CDR1 and CDR2: MDHEN and SYDVKM. CDR3 length: 12 residues. V was trimmed by 2 bases and J by 6 bases, leaving 5 bases between them. In nucleotides, the CDR3 is TGTGCCAGCAGTTTACAGGTCAATGAGCAGTTCTTC. It yields the protein CASSLQVNEQFF.

The chain links TRBV29-1 to TRBJ2-7; 13 bases are a match to TRBD2. The J segment lost 3 bases and the V segment lost 5 bases, leaving 13 bases of the junction unmatched. CDR1 and CDR2 (germline): SQVTM, ANQGSEA. CDR3 size: 17 residues. The CDR3 reads CSVPLTSGRASFYEQYF. CDR3 coding DNA: TGCAGCGTTCCCCTTACTAGCGGGAGGGCCAGCTTCTACGAGCAGTACTTC.